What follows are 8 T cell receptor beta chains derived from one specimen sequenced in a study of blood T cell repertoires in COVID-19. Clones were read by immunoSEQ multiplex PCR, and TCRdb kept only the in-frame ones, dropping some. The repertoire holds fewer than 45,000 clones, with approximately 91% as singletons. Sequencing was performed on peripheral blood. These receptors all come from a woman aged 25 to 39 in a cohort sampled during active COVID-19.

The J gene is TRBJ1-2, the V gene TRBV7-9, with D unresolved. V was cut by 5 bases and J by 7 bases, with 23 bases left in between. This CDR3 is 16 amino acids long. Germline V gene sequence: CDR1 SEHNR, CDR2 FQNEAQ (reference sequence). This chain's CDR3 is CASSKSALGSSGGYTF. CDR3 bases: TGTGCCAGCAGCAAAAGCGCGTTGGGGAGTAGTGGTGGCTACACCTTC.

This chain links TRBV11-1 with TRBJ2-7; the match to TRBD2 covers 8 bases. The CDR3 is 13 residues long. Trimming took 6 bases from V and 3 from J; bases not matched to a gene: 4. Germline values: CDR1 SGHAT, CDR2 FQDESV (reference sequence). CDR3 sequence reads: CASRLAGGYEQYF. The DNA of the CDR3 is TGTGCCAGCAGGCTAGCGGGTGGCTACGAGCAGTACTTC.

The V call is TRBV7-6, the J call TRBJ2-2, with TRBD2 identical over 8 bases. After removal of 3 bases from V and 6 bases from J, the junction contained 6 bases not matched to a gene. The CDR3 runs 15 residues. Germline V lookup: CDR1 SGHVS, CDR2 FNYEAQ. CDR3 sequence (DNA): TGTGCCAGCAGCTTCGTAAGCGGGAGTCCCGGGGAGCTGTTTTTT. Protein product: CASSFVSGSPGELFF.

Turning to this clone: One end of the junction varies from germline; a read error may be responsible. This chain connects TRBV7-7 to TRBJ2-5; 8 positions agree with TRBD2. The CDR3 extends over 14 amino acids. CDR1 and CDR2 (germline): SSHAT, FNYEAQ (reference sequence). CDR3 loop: CASSSRLAQETQYF. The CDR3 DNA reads TGTGCTAGCAGCTCCAGACTAGCGCAGGAGACCCAGTACTTC.

The CDR3 bases are TGTGCCTGGAGCGGCGGCGGCCGGGTTCAGTACTTC. Its protein product is CAWSGGGRVQYF. The chain employs TRBV30 and TRBJ2-5; D is undetermined. This CDR3 region has 12 residues. Germline V gene lookup returns CDR1 GTSNPN and CDR2 SVGIG (reference sequence). V was trimmed by 3 bases and J by 11 bases, leaving 16 bases between them.

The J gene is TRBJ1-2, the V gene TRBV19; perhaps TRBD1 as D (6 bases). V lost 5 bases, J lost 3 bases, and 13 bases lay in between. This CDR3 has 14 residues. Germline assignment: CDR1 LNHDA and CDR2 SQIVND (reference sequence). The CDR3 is CASSDKGDHYGYTF. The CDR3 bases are TGTGCCAGTAGTGATAAGGGGGATCACTATGGCTACACCTTC.

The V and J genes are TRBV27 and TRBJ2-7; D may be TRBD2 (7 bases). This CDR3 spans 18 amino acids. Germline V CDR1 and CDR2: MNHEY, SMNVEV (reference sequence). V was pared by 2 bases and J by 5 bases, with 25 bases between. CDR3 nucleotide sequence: TGTGCCAGCAGTTTAAAGTCTCGGGGGGCGGGTTCTAGCCACGAGCAGTACTTC. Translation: CASSLKSRGAGSSHEQYF.

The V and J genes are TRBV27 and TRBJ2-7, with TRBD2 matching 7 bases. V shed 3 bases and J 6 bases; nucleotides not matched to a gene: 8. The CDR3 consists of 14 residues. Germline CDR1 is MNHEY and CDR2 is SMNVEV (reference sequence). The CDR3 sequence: CASSFSGGVGEQYF. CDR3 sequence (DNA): TGTGCCAGCAGTTTCTCGGGGGGTGTCGGCGAGCAGTACTTC.